Detailed here is one T cell receptor (beta chain). What this receptor recognizes is not known. No base quality information exists; no much larger clone differs at one position. This entry belongs to a study of T cell changes during pregnancy in multiple sclerosis (dated by TCRdb to about 2019). With regard to the full study: In women with multiple sclerosis, the researchers looked at how the T cell repertoire shifted as pregnancy progressed.

Library prep was done by the immunoSEQ multiplex PCR assay. TCRdb provides this immuneACCESS table in a form limited to in-frame rearrangements. Some clones are lacking; in checked studies, under half of them reflect an unresolved V gene, and why the rest are absent is not known. This sample is represented by about 40,000 clones; nearly 90% of them were singletons. The ten largest clones add up to under 0.95% of the sample. The CDR3 covers 13 residues, taking in both the cysteine and the phenylalanine. The entry retains the CDR3 DNA only, 39 bases that are in frame from base 1. Via the germline V gene (reference sequence), CDR1 is LNHDA and CDR2 SQIVND. The V end loses 6 bases and the J end loses 7 bases, and a stretch of 10 bases separates them.

The TCR sequence derives from a female donor with multiple sclerosis, enrolled in a pregnancy study. Recombination joined TRBV19 with TRBJ1-6; tentative D gene TRBD1, with 6 bases matching. The starting material was CD4+ T cells from peripheral blood mononuclear cells, obtained after pregnancy. The CDR3 corresponds to CASRDSRNSPLHF. In nucleotides, the sequence is TGTGCCAGTAGGGACAGCCGAAATTCACCCCTCCACTTT.